This T cell receptor (beta chain) was profiled in a study of regulatory T cells in long-lasting Graves disease. The study's findings and limits: Persistent patients had a count of shared public clonotypes (approximately 3,000) that exceeded that of new patients (966).

Time point indicated: persistent/refractory GD, antithyroid drugs over 5 years with positive TRAb. The TCR library was prepared using RNA isolated from PBMCs. The authors drew patients from an endocrinology department in Xi'an, China. At least ten counts were recorded for this clonotype. The target antigen is unknown. V was shortened by 2 bases and J by 3 bases, with 8 bases between the two germline ends. The CDR3 is 14 residues long. Through Arm-PCR of CDR3 regions and iRepertoire HTBI primers, TCR beta libraries were built. From the multiplex PCR reads, TCRdb called clonotypes with MiXCR, one entry per CDR3 protein. The table records more than 300,000 distinct CDR3 sequences, roughly 24% of them present only once.

The J gene is TRBJ1-5, the V gene TRBV12-3 or TRBV12-4; D is ambiguous. The TCR sequence derives from a woman aged 40 to 50 with Graves disease. The sample was peripheral blood mononuclear cells (PBMCs), taken when the disease was refractory, from a patient treated with antithyroid drugs. CDR3 sequence: CASSLYGSNQPQHF. In DNA, the CDR3 is TGTGCCAGCAGTTTATACGGGTCCAATCAGCCCCAGCATTTT.